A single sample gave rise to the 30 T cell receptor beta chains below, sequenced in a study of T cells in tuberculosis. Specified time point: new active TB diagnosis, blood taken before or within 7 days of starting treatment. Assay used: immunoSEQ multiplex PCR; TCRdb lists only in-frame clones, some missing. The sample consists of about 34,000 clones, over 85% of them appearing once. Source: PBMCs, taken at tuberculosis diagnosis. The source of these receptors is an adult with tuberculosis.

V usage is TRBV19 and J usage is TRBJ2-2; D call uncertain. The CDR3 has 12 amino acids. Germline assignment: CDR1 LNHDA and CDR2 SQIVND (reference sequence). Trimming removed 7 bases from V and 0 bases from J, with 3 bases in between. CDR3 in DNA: TGTGCCAGTAACTCGAACACCGGGGAGCTGTTTTTT. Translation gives CASNSNTGELFF.

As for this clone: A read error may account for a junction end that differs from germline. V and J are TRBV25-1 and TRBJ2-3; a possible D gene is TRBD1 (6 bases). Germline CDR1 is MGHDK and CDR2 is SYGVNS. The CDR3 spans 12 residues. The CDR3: CASSGFRDTVLF. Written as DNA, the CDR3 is TGTGCCAGCAGTGGTTTCCGGGACACGGTCCTTTTT.

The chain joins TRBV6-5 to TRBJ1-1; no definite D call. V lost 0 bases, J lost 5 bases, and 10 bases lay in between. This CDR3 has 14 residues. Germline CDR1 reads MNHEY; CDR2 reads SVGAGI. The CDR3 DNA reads TGTGCCAGCAGTTACTCCGAGGGAAGAACTGAAGCTTTCTTT. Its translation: CASSYSEGRTEAFF.

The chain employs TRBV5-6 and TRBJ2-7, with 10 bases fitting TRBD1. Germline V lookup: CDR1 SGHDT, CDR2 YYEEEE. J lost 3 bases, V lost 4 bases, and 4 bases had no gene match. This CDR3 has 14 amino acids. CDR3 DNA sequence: TGTGCCAGCAGCCTCGGACAGGGGGTCTACGAGCAGTACTTC. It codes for CASSLGQGVYEQYF.

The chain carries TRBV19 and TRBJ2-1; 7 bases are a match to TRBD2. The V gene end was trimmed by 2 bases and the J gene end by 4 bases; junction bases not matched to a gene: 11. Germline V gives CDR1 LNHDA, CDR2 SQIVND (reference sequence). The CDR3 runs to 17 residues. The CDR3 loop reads CASSISGEELGYNEQFF. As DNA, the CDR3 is TGTGCCAGTAGTATAAGCGGGGAAGAGCTTGGGTACAATGAGCAGTTCTTC.

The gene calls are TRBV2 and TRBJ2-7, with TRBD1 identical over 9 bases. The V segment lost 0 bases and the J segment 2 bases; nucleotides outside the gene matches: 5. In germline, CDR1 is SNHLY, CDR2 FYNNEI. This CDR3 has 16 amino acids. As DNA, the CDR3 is TGTGCCAGCAGTGAAGCCCCGGGACAGGGTACCTACGAGCAGTACTTC. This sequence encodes CASSEAPGQGTYEQYF.

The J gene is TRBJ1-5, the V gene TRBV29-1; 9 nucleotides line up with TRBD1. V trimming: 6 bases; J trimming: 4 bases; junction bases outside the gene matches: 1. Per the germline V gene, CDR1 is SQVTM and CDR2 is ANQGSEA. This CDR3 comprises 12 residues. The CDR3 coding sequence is TGCAGCGTAGGGACAGGGAATCAGCCCCAGCATTTT. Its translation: CSVGTGNQPQHF.

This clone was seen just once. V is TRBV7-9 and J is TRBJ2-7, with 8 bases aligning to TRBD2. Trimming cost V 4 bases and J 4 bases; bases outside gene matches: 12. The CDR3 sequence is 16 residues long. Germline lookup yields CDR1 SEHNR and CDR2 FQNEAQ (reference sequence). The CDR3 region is CASSSSGREVQYEQYF. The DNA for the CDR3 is TGTGCCAGCAGCTCTTCGGGGCGGGAGGTTCAGTACGAGCAGTACTTC. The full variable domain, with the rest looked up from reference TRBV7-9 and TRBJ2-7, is DTGVSQNPRHKITKRGQNVTFRCDPISEHNRLYWYRQTLGQGPEFLTYFQNEAQLEKSRLLSDRFSAERPKGSFSTLEIQRTEQGDSAMYLCASSSSGREVQYEQYFGPGTRLTVT.

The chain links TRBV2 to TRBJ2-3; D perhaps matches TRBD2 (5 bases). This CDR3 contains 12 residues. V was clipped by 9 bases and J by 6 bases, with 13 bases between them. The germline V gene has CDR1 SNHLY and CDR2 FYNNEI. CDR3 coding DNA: TGTGCCAGTCGGGGATCTACGGATACGCAGTATTTT. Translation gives CASRGSTDTQYF.

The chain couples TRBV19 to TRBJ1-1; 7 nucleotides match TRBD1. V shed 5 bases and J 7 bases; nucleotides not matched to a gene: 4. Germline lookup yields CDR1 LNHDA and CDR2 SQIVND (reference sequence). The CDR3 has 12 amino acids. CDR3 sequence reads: CASSSRTGEAFF. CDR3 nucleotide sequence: TGTGCCAGTAGTTCACGGACAGGTGAAGCTTTCTTT.

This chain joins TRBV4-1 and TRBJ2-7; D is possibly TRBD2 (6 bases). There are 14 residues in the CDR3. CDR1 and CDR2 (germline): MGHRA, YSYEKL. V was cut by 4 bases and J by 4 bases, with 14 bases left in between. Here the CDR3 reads CASSPRGTQYEQYF. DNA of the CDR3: TGCGCCAGCAGCCCCCGGGGGACCCAATACGAGCAGTACTTC.

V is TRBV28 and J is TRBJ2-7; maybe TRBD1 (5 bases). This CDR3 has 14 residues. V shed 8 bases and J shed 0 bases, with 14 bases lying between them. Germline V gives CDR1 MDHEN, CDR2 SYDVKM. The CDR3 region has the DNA TGTGCCAGCCGCAAGTGGGGCAGCTCCTACGAGCAGTACTTC. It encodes CASRKWGSSYEQYF.

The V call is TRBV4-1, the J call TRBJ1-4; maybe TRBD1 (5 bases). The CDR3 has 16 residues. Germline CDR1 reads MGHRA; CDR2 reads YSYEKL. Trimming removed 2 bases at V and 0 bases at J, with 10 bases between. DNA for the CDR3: TGCGCCAGCAGCCAAACAGGCTTTGCAACTAATGAAAAACTGTTTTTT. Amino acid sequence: CASSQTGFATNEKLFF.

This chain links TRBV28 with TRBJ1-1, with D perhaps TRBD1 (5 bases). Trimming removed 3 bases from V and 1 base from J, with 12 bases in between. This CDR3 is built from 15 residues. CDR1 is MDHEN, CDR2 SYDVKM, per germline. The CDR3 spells CASSLIGAENTEAFF. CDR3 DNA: TGTGCCAGCAGTTTGATAGGGGCAGAGAACACTGAAGCTTTCTTT.

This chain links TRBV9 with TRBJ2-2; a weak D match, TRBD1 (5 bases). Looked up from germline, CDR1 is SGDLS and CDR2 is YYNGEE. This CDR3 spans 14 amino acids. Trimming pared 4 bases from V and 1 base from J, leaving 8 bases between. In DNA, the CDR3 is TGTGCCAGCAGCCCCGGACAGAACACCGGGGAGCTGTTTTTT. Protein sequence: CASSPGQNTGELFF.

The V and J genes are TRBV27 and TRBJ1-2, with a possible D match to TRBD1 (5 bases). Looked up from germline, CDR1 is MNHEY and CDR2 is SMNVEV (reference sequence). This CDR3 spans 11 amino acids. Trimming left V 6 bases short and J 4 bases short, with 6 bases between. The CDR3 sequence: CASRTVYGYTF. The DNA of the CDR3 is TGTGCCAGCAGGACAGTCTATGGCTACACCTTC.

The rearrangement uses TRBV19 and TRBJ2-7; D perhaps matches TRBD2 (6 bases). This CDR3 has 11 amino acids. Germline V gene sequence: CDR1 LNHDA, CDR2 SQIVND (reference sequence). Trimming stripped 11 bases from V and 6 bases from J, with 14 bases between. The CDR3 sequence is CAARGGTEQYF. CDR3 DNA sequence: TGTGCCGCCAGAGGAGGGACCGAGCAGTACTTC.

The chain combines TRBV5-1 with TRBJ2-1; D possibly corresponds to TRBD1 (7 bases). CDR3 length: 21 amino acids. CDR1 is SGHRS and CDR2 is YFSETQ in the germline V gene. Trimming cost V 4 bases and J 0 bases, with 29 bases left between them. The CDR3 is CASSPEGINRGFLSSYNEQFF. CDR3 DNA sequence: TGCGCCAGCAGCCCGGAGGGGATTAACAGGGGCTTTCTCAGCTCCTACAATGAGCAGTTCTTC.

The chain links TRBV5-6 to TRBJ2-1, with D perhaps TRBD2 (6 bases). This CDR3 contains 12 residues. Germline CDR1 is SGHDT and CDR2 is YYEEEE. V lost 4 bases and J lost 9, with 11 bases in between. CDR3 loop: CASSDQGGEQFF. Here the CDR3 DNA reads TGTGCCAGCAGCGACCAGGGAGGTGAGCAGTTCTTC.

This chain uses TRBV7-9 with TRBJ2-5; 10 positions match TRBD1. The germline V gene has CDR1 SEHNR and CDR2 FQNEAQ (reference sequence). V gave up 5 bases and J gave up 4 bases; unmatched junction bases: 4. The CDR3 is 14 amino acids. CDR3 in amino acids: CASSDRGRGETQYF. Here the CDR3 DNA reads TGTGCCAGCAGCGACAGGGGGCGCGGAGAGACCCAGTACTTC.

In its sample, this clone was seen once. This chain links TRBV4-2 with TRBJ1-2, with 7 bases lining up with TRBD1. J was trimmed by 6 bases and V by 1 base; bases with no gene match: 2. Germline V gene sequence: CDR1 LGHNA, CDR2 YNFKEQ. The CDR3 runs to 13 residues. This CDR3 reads CASSQGTGNGYTF. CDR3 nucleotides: TGTGCCAGCAGCCAAGGGACAGGTAATGGCTACACCTTC.

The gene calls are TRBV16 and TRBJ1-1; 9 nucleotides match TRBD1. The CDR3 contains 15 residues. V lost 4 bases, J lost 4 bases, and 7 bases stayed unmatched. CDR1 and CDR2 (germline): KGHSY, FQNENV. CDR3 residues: CASSLYRGLSTEAFF. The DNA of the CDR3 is TGTGCCAGCAGCCTTTACAGGGGGCTGAGCACTGAAGCTTTCTTT.

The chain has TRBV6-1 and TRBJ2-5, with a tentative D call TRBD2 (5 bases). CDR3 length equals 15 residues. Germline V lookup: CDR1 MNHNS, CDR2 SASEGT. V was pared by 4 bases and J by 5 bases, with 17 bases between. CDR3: CASSGGASSYETQYF. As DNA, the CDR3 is TGTGCCAGCAGTGGGGGAGCTAGCTCGTATGAGACCCAGTACTTC.

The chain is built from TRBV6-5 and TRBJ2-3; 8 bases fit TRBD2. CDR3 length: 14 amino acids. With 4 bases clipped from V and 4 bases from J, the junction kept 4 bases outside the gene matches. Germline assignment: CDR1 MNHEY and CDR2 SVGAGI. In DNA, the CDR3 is TGTGCCAGCAGTTCACTAGCGGTACCAGATACGCAGTATTTT. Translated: CASSSLAVPDTQYF.

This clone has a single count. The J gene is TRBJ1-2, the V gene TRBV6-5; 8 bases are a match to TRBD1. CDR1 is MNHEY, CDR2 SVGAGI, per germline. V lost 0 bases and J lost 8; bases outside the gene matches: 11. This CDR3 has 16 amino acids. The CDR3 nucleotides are TGTGCCAGCAGTTACTCCCCTGTGGACAGGGTGATAGGCTACACCTTC. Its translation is CASSYSPVDRVIGYTF.

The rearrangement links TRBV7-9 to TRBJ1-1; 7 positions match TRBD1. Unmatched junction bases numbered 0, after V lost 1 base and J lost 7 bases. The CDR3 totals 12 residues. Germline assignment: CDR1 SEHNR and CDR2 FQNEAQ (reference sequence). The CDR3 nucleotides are TGTGCCAGCAGCTTAGGACAGGGTGAAGCTTTCTTT. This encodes CASSLGQGEAFF.

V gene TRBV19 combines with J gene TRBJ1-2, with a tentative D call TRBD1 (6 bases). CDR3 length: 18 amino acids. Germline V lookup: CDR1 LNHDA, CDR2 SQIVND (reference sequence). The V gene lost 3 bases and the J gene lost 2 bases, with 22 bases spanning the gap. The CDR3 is CASSIRTASVFVNYGYTF. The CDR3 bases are TGTGCCAGTAGTATTCGGACAGCCTCGGTTTTCGTGAACTATGGCTACACCTTC.

Here the CDR3 DNA reads TGTGCCAGCAGCTCCTCCGGGACAGGGTACACAGATACGCAGTATTTT. Protein product: CASSSSGTGYTDTQYF. The V call is TRBV28, the J call TRBJ2-3; 9 bases match TRBD1. V trimming: 6 bases; J trimming: 2 bases; junction bases outside the gene matches: 9. This CDR3 is 16 amino acids long. The germline V gene has CDR1 MDHEN and CDR2 SYDVKM.

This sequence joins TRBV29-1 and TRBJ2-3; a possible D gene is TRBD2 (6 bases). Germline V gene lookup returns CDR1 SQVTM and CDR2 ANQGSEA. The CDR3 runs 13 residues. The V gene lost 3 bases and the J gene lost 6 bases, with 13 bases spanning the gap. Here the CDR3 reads CSVDGGNWDTQYF. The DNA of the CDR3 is TGCAGCGTTGACGGCGGGAACTGGGATACGCAGTATTTT.

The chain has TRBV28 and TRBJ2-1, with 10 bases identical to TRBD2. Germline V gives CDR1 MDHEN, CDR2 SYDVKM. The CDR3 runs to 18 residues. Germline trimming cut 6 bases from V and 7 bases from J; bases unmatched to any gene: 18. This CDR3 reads CASSPGGIASGSLNEQFF. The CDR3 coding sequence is TGTGCCAGCAGCCCAGGGGGAATAGCTAGCGGGAGCCTGAATGAGCAGTTCTTC.